This T cell receptor (beta chain) was captured in a study of shared clonotypes between healthy human individuals. Findings of the study overall: The study found lower generation probabilities in non-shared clonotypes than in those shared by all four donors.

To note about this clone: Its antigen is not known.

Naive CD8 isolation took CD45RO-negative cells positively selected for CCR7 and excluded terminally differentiated effector memory CD45RA+ cells. Per germline, CDR1 WNHNN and CDR2 SYGVQD (reference sequence). Trimming shortened V by 3 bases and J by 6 bases, and 12 bases separated the two germline ends. The CDR3 extends over 14 amino acids. Per the original methods: Sequence data from immunoSEQ were junction-only and lacked quality scores; consequently, filtering differed. The protocol was immunoSEQ multiplex PCR, while the TCRdb copy is restricted to in-frame clones and leaves out a portion. V and J calls plus clone size are reproduced from that table; the DNA served to infer D and trimming. The data contain about 800,000 clones, about 96% of them seen just once; the ten biggest clones take up about 0.22%.

This sequence originates from a man aged 30 to 45 in good health. Sequenced: naive CD8+ T cells sorted from blood. The chain combines TRBV10-1 with TRBJ2-1; D assignment may be TRBD1 or TRBD2 (5 bases each). The CDR3 DNA reads TGCGCCAGCAGTGATGGGGGATCGGGCAATGAGCAGTTCTTC. The encoded protein is CASSDGGSGNEQFF.